What follows are 10 T cell receptor beta chains derived from one specimen sequenced in a study of technical replicates of blood from a few donors (dated by TCRdb to about 2017). Libraries came from the immunoSEQ multiplex PCR assay. Entries here come from immuneACCESS through TCRdb and include only in-frame sequences with V and J called. Some clones fail to appear in such tables; in the studies checked, an unresolved V gene covers under half of the shortfall, and the cause of the remainder is unknown. This sample holds some 70,000 clones; roughly 95% were observed only once. The ten largest clones capture around 0.24% of the sample. Input material: T cells isolated from PBMCs. The receptors shown here come from a human donor in good health.

The V gene is TRBV11-3, the J gene TRBJ1-1; 8 bases are shared with TRBD1. Trimming took 5 bases from V and 4 from J; bases not matched to a gene: 0. The CDR3 spans 12 residues. Germline V CDR1 and CDR2: SGHNT, YENEEA. CDR3 region: CASSDRGTEAFF. The CDR3 region has the DNA TGTGCCAGCAGCGACAGGGGCACTGAAGCTTTCTTT.

The V and J genes are TRBV5-1 and TRBJ1-1; 9 bases fit TRBD1. Looked up from germline, CDR1 is SGHRS and CDR2 is YFSETQ. This CDR3 region has 16 residues. J gave up 4 bases and V 4 bases, and 11 bases lay outside the gene matches. CDR3 bases: TGCGCCAGCAGCAGGGCCGGTCTGACAGGGGGCACTGAAGCTTTCTTT. Translating gives CASSRAGLTGGTEAFF.

The chain carries TRBV11-2 and TRBJ2-7, with TRBD1 matching 8 bases. Trimming at V came to 3 bases and at J to 2 bases, leaving 6 bases not matched to a gene. CDR1 SGHAT and CDR2 FQNNGV come from the germline V gene. The CDR3 extends over 15 amino acids. In nucleotides, the CDR3 is TGTGCCAGCAGCTTCGACAGGGGATTAGCCTACGAGCAGTACTTC. Its translation is CASSFDRGLAYEQYF.

The V and J genes are TRBV7-2 and TRBJ2-7; 7 bases align to TRBD2. This CDR3 contains 14 residues. V shed 5 bases, J shed 2 bases, and the junction held 6 bases outside the gene matches. CDR1 is SGHTA, CDR2 FQGNSA, per germline. The CDR3 nucleotides read TGTGCCAGCAGCGCAGTAGCGGGTCCCTACGAGCAGTACTTC. Its translation is CASSAVAGPYEQYF.

This clone was seen once. This chain uses TRBV5-8 with TRBJ2-3, with 10 bases fitting TRBD2. Germline V gene sequence: CDR1 SGHTS, CDR2 YDEGEE. V shed 6 bases and J 5 bases; nucleotides not matched to a gene: 12. There are 16 residues in the CDR3. The DNA for the CDR3 is TGTGCCAGCATCGGGAAGCGGGGGGGCCTGGTAGATACGCAGTATTTT. It yields the protein CASIGKRGGLVDTQYF.

On this clone itself: The same CDR3 also results from other DNA sequences found in this sample. The chain carries TRBV11-2 and TRBJ1-1; 8 bases are shared with TRBD1. CDR3 length equals 14 residues. Unmatched junction bases numbered 3, after V lost 3 bases and J lost 3 bases. CDR1 is SGHAT and CDR2 is FQNNGV in the germline V gene. The CDR3 coding sequence is TGTGCCAGCAGCTTGACAGGGGACCACACTGAAGCTTTCTTT. Translation gives CASSLTGDHTEAFF.

This chain joins TRBV2 and TRBJ1-1, with D uncertain. Germline CDR1 and CDR2: SNHLY and FYNNEI. Trimming cost V 4 bases and J 9 bases, with 12 bases left between them. The CDR3 consists of 12 residues. CDR3 bases: TGTGCCAGCAGTGTATTGACACCAAAAGCTTTCTTT. Protein sequence: CASSVLTPKAFF.

This sequence joins TRBV11-2 and TRBJ1-1; D not resolved. CDR3 length: 12 residues. CDR1 and CDR2 (germline): SGHAT, FQNNGV. V was cut by 0 bases and J by 7 bases, with 6 bases left in between. This CDR3 is CASSLEAGEAFF. The CDR3 DNA follows: TGTGCCAGCAGCTTAGAGGCAGGTGAAGCTTTCTTT.

The V call is TRBV10-2, the J call TRBJ1-1, with D possibly being TRBD1 (5 bases). The germline CDR1 and CDR2 sequences are WSHSY and SAAADI. The CDR3 loop spans 13 amino acids. V shed 5 bases and J shed 4 bases, with 11 bases lying between them. The CDR3 nucleotides are TGCGCCAGCAGTCCCGACGGGGGCACTGAAGCTTTCTTT. Translation gives CASSPDGGTEAFF.

This chain joins TRBV29-1 and TRBJ2-7; TRBD2 matches at 9 bases. The CDR3 is 12 amino acids. The J segment lost 6 bases and the V segment lost 4 bases, leaving 4 bases of the junction unmatched. Germline V gene lookup returns CDR1 SQVTM and CDR2 ANQGSEA. The CDR3 protein is CSVVSGSAEQYF. In DNA, the CDR3 is TGCAGCGTTGTTAGCGGGAGCGCCGAGCAGTACTTC.